A selection of T cell receptor beta chains follows, all from one sample in a study of blood T cell repertoires in COVID-19. The data were produced by immunoSEQ multiplex PCR, yet TCRdb's version contains in-frame clones alone and is incomplete. The data contain some 330,000 clones, around 87% of them singletons. The sequenced sample consisted of PBMCs or T cells enriched from blood (not recorded which). The receptors were gathered from a man aged 40-49 years in a cohort exposed to, infected with or recovered from COVID-19 (not recorded which). Both conserved end residues are part of each CDR3. Each record gives: J gene, CDR3 length, D gene, clone size, V gene, CDR3 DNA, CDR3 protein. D genes are given only for firm matches. Size is omitted from some rows. Given values are once, few, many or a class for expanded clones.

TRBJ1-1	13	TRBD1	.	TRBV7-2	TGTGCCAGCAGCTCGGACAGGACCACTGAAGCTTTCTTT	CASSSDRTTEAFF
TRBJ1-6	14	.	.	TRBV30	TGTGCCTGGACAGGGAAGTCCTATAATTCACCCCTCCACTTT	CAWTGKSYNSPLHF
TRBJ2-1	14	TRBD2	.	TRBV19	TGTGCCAGTAGTAGTCTAGCGGGTTATAATGAGCAGTTCTTC	CASSSLAGYNEQFF
TRBJ1-6	16	.	.	TRBV19	TGTGCCAGTAGTCCCAGGACAAGACAAAGGATATCACCCCTCCACTTT	CASSPRTRQRISPLHF
TRBJ1-5	14	.	.	TRBV27	TGTGCCAGCAGTTTTGGCTCTAGCAATCAGCCCCAGCATTTT	CASSFGSSNQPQHF
TRBJ1-4	15	TRBD1	.	TRBV28	TGTGCCAGCAGTTTGTTTTCCAGGGGGAATGAAAAACTGTTTTTT	CASSLFSRGNEKLFF
TRBJ1-3	13	.	.	TRBV18	TGTGCCAGCTCCACAGGGTATGGAAACACCATATATTTT	CASSTGYGNTIYF
TRBJ2-3	15	.	.	TRBV9	TGTGCCAGCAGCGTAGGTCCGGGAAACACAGATACGCAGTATTTT	CASSVGPGNTDTQYF
TRBJ2-2	16	.	.	TRBV10-3	TGTGCCACAAACCGGCAGGGGATAGGGGACACCGGGGAGCTGTTTTTT	CATNRQGIGDTGELFF
TRBJ2-7	15	.	.	TRBV4-2	TGTGCCAGCAGCCAAGAGCAGGGAATGTCCTACGAGCAGTACTTC	CASSQEQGMSYEQYF
TRBJ1-2	14	TRBD1	.	TRBV7-2	TGTGCCAGCAGCGGGATGACAGGGGGGGTTGGCTACACCTTC	CASSGMTGGVGYTF
TRBJ1-2	17	TRBD1	.	TRBV9	TGTGCCAGCAGCGCAGGACAGGGGGCGAGAGCTAACTATGGCTACACCTTC	CASSAGQGARANYGYTF
TRBJ2-3	15	.	once	TRBV11-2	TGTGCCAGCAGCCCGGGACTTACAAACACAGATACGCAGTATTTT	CASSPGLTNTDTQYF
TRBJ1-2	11	.	.	TRBV29-1	TGCAGCGCCCGAGCGGGCGGGGGCTACACCTTC	CSARAGGGYTF
TRBJ2-7	16	TRBD2	.	TRBV4-2	TGTGCCAGCAGCCAAGCCCGGACTAGCGGAGCCTACGAGCAGTACTTC	CASSQARTSGAYEQYF
TRBJ2-1	18	TRBD2	once	TRBV28	TGTGCCAGCAGTTTATCAATTCGTTTGGCTAGCGGGAGGGGTGAGCAGTTCTTC	CASSLSIRLASGRGEQFF
TRBJ1-6	15	.	.	TRBV2	TGTGCCAGCACCAGACAGAGCTCCTATAATTCACCCCTCCACTTT	CASTRQSSYNSPLHF
TRBJ2-5	14	.	.	TRBV15	TGTGCCACCAGCAGGGAGGGACCACTAGAGACCCAGTACTTC	CATSREGPLETQYF
TRBJ1-2	14	.	.	TRBV27	TGTGCCAGCAGCCGAGGGGACTCTATCTATGGCTACACCTTC	CASSRGDSIYGYTF
TRBJ2-3	15	TRBD2	.	TRBV5-5	TGTGCCAGCAGCCTACTAGCGGGAGTCCGGGATACGCAGTATTTT	CASSLLAGVRDTQYF
TRBJ2-1	13	.	.	TRBV7-6	TGTGCCAGCAGCCCCCCACTCTACAATGAGCAGTTCTTC	CASSPPLYNEQFF
TRBJ1-1	13	.	.	TRBV6-5	TGTGCCAGCAGGCCACAGGTTAACACTGAAGCTTTCTTT	CASRPQVNTEAFF
TRBJ1-5	15	.	.	TRBV6-5	TGTGCCAGCAGTTACTCTCCAGGGGTCGGTCAGCCCCAGCATTTT	CASSYSPGVGQPQHF
TRBJ2-2	15	.	.	TRBV27	TGTGCCAGCAGCGACAGAGGACCGATCACCGGGGAGCTGTTTTTT	CASSDRGPITGELFF
TRBJ2-1	17	.	once	TRBV24-1	TGTGCCACCAGTGATTTCAGGGCAGGGATGACCCACAATGAGCAGTTCTTC	CATSDFRAGMTHNEQFF
TRBJ1-2	15	TRBD1	.	TRBV7-2	TGTGCCAGCAGCTTCGGACAGGAACCTAACTATGGCTACACCTTC	CASSFGQEPNYGYTF
TRBJ2-7	17	TRBD2	once	TRBV6-1	TGTGCCAGCAGTGAAGCGCCTAGCGGGTACTTCCGCTACGAGCAGTACTTC	CASSEAPSGYFRYEQYF
TRBJ2-5	14	TRBD2	.	TRBV7-2	TGTGCCAGCAGCGCCTTAGCGGGAGGGGAGACCCAGTACTTC	CASSALAGGETQYF
TRBJ2-1	14	TRBD2	.	TRBV29-1	TGCAGCACAGGGACTAGCGACGCCTACAATGAGCAGTTCTTC	CSTGTSDAYNEQFF
TRBJ2-3	16	.	.	TRBV11-2	TGTGCCAGCAGCTTAGGGGCGGGGCCTAGCACAGATACGCAGTATTTT	CASSLGAGPSTDTQYF
TRBJ1-2	15	TRBD1	.	TRBV9	TGTGCCAGCAGCCCCCCAGGGGGAGTTGACTATGGCTACACCTTC	CASSPPGGVDYGYTF
TRBJ1-5	14	.	.	TRBV11-2	TGTGCCAGCAGCTTGTGGGGGGTTGGGCAGCCCCAGCATTTT	CASSLWGVGQPQHF
TRBJ2-1	11	TRBD2	.	TRBV29-1	TGCAGCGTTACTAGCGCCGGTGAGCAGTTCTTC	CSVTSAGEQFF
TRBJ2-7	16	.	once	TRBV7-9	TGTGCCAGCAGCCCAGGGAAGGGATGGAGCTCCTACGAGCAGTACTTC	CASSPGKGWSSYEQYF
TRBJ1-5	14	TRBD1	.	TRBV19	TGTGCCAGTAGGGACACAGGGGTGGGCCAGCCCCAGCATTTT	CASRDTGVGQPQHF
TRBJ1-6	12	.	once	TRBV7-8	TGTGCCAGCAGCCGGGGGGCGTCACCCCTCCACTTT	CASSRGASPLHF
TRBJ2-1	15	.	.	TRBV3-1/TRBV3-2	TGTGCCAGCAGCCAAGATCTTGTAAGGGGGAATGAGCAGTTCTTC	CASSQDLVRGNEQFF
TRBJ2-7	16	TRBD2	.	TRBV5-1	TGCGCCAGCAGCCTCGGACTAGCGGGGCCCCCCTACGAGCAGTACTTC	CASSLGLAGPPYEQYF
TRBJ1-5	15	.	.	TRBV19	TGTGCCAGTAGTATTGGGGGCCGGGGCAATCAGCCCCAGCATTTT	CASSIGGRGNQPQHF
TRBJ2-3	15	TRBD1	.	TRBV12-5	TGTGCTAGTGGTTTGGTGGACAGGTTTACAGATACGCAGTATTTT	CASGLVDRFTDTQYF
TRBJ1-2	14	.	.	TRBV2	TGTGCCAGCAGTGAAGTGGAGGCAGGCTATGGCTACACCTTC	CASSEVEAGYGYTF
TRBJ2-7	16	TRBD2	.	TRBV25-1	TGTGCCAGCAGTGTCCCCATGGCGGGAGGGCGCCGCGAGCAGTACTTC	CASSVPMAGGRREQYF
TRBJ2-3	13	TRBD1	.	TRBV5-1	TGCGCCAGCCGGGACAGGGCCACAGATACGCAGTATTTT	CASRDRATDTQYF
TRBJ2-1	13	.	.	TRBV5-6	TGTGCCAGCAGCTTGGTTAGTAGAAATGAGCAGTTCTTC	CASSLVSRNEQFF
TRBJ2-3	15	TRBD2	.	TRBV28	TGTGCCAGCAGCCCGACAGCGGCGGGAGTGGCTACGCAGTATTTT	CASSPTAAGVATQYF
TRBJ1-6	15	TRBD1	.	TRBV9	TGTGCCAGCAGCGCCGACAGGGGCTATAATTCACCCCTCCACTTT	CASSADRGYNSPLHF
TRBJ2-7	14	TRBD2	.	TRBV5-4	TGTGCCAGCAGCTGGGGGACTAGCTCCCTCGAGCAGTACTTC	CASSWGTSSLEQYF
TRBJ2-7	12	.	.	TRBV11-1	TGTGCCAGTGGACATCGGACCTACGAGCAGTACTTC	CASGHRTYEQYF
TRBJ1-5	14	.	.	TRBV28	TGTGCCAGCAGCCTACCTCAGGGGTATCAGCCCCAGCATTTT	CASSLPQGYQPQHF
TRBJ2-2	16	TRBD1	.	TRBV5-1	TGCGCCAGCAGCTTGCCTTCGACAGGGTTAACCGGGGAGCTGTTTTTT	CASSLPSTGLTGELFF
TRBJ2-7	14	.	once	TRBV28	TGTGCCAGCAGTGTCACTAGCAGACCCTACGAGCAGTACTTC	CASSVTSRPYEQYF
TRBJ2-1	17	TRBD2	.	TRBV30	TGTGCCTGGAGGGGAATTGGGTCCGGGAGGGGTTACAATGAGCAGTTCTTC	CAWRGIGSGRGYNEQFF
TRBJ2-1	15	TRBD2	.	TRBV19	TGTGCCAGTAGTAGAGCGGGAGTGTGGGGGAATGAGCAGTTCTTC	CASSRAGVWGNEQFF
TRBJ2-7	11	TRBD2	.	TRBV19	TGTGCCAGTGGGAGGGCCCACGAGCAGTACTTC	CASGRAHEQYF
TRBJ1-3	14	.	.	TRBV5-4	TGTGCCAGCAGCGCCGGGGACTCTGGAAACACCATATATTTT	CASSAGDSGNTIYF
TRBJ1-2	15	.	.	TRBV3-1/TRBV3-2	TGTGCCAGCAGCCATAGGGAGCAGTCCCGGGGTGGCTACACCTTC	CASSHREQSRGGYTF
TRBJ1-5	14	.	.	TRBV12-5	TGTGCTAGTGGAGGAGACGGTAGCAATCAGCCCCAGCATTTT	CASGGDGSNQPQHF
TRBJ1-1	15	TRBD1	.	TRBV7-2	TGTGCCAGCAGCCCTCAGGGGGCACGGCACACTGAAGCTTTCTTT	CASSPQGARHTEAFF
TRBJ1-5	14	TRBD1	.	TRBV15	TGTGCCACCAGCAGAGACACAGGGGTTCAGCCCCAGCATTTT	CATSRDTGVQPQHF
TRBJ1-2	15	TRBD1	.	TRBV28	TGTGCCAGCAGAGAGCAGACAGGGATTAACTATGGCTACACCTTC	CASREQTGINYGYTF